The sequence of this TCR beta chain was determined in a study of blood T cell repertoires in COVID-19. Germline CDR1 and CDR2: LGHNA and YNFKEQ. The V and J ends lost 5 bases and 7 bases, in that order; junction bases with no gene match: 16. This CDR3 contains 17 residues. This clone appeared a single time. Measured with immunoSEQ multiplex PCR; TCRdb has only the in-frame clones, and not every one. The table includes some 400,000 clones, just under 90% detected once. This sequence joins TRBV4-2 and TRBJ2-1; 8 nucleotides match TRBD2. Sequences were obtained from PBMCs or T cells enriched from blood (not recorded which). This sequence originates from a woman aged 25 to 39 who had recovered from COVID-19. The CDR3 DNA sequence: TGTGCCAGCAGCGCAGACACCGGCGGGGGGCCCTTGAATGAGCAGTTCTTC. Its translation is CASSADTGGGPLNEQFF.